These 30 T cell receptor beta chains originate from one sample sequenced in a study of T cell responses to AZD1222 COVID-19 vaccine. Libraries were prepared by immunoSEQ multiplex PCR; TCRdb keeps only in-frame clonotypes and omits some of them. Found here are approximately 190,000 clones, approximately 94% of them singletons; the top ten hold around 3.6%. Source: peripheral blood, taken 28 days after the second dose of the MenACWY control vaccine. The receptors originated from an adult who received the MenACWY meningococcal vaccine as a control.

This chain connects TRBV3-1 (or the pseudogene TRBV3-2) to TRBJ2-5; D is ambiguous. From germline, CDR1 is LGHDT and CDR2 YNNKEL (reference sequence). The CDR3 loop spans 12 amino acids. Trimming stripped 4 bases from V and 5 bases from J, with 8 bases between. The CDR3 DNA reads TGTGCCAGCAGCCCGTTTTCGGAGACCCAGTACTTC. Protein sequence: CASSPFSETQYF.

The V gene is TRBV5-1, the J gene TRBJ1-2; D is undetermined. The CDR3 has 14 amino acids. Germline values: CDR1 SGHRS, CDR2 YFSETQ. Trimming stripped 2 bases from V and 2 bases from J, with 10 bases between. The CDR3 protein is CASSFSLLNYGYTF. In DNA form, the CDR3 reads TGCGCCAGCAGCTTTTCTCTCCTAAACTATGGCTACACCTTC.

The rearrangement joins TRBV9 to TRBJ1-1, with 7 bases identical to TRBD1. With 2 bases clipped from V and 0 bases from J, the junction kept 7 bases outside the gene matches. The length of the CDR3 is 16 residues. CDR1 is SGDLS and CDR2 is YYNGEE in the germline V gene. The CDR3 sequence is CASSVYDRVVNTEAFF. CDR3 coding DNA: TGTGCCAGCAGCGTCTACGACAGGGTGGTGAACACTGAAGCTTTCTTT. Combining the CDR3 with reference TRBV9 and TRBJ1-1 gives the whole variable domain DSGVTQTPKHLITATGQRVTLRCSPRSGDLSVYWYQQSLDQGLQFLIQYYNGEERAKGNILERFSAQQFPDLHSELNLSSLELGDSALYFCASSVYDRVVNTEAFFGQGTRLTVV.

CDR3 residues: CASWGTEAFF. CDR3 coding DNA: TGTGCCAGTTGGGGGACTGAAGCTTTCTTT. The chain is built from TRBV19 and TRBJ1-1; D may be TRBD1 (5 bases). CDR3 length: 10 residues. Germline V gene sequence: CDR1 LNHDA, CDR2 SQIVND (reference sequence). V lost 8 bases to trimming and J lost 5 bases, with 6 bases between them.

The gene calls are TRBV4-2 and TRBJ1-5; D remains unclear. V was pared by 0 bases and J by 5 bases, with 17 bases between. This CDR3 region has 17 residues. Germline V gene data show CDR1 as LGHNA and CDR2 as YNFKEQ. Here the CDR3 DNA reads TGTGCCAGCAGCCAAGATAAGGTAGGGAAGAGGGATCAGCCCCAGCATTTT. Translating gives CASSQDKVGKRDQPQHF.

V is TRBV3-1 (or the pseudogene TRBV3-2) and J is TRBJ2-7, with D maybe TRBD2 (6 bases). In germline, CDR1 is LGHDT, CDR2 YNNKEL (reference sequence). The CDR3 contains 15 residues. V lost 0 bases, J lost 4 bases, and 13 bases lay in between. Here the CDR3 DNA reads TGTGCCAGCAGCCAAGAGGGGGACTCCCGTTACGAGCAGTACTTC. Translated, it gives CASSQEGDSRYEQYF.

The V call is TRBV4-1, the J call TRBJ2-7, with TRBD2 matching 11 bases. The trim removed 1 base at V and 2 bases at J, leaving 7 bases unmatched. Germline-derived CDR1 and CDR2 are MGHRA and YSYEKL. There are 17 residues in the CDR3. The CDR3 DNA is TGCGCCAGCAGCCAAGCTCCCGGGACTAGCGGACCCTACGAGCAGTACTTC. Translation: CASSQAPGTSGPYEQYF.

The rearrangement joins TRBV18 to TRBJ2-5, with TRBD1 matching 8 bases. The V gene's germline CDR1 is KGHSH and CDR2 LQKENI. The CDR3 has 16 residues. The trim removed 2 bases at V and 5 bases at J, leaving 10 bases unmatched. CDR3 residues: CASSPTGQGYRETQYF. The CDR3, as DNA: TGTGCCAGCTCACCAACTGGACAGGGCTACAGGGAGACCCAGTACTTC. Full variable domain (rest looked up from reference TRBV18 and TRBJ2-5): NAGVMQNPRHLVRRRGQEARLRCSPMKGHSHVYWYRQLPEEGLKFMVYLQKENIIDESGMPKERFSAEFPKEGPSILRIQQVVRGDSAAYFCASSPTGQGYRETQYFGPGTRLLVL.

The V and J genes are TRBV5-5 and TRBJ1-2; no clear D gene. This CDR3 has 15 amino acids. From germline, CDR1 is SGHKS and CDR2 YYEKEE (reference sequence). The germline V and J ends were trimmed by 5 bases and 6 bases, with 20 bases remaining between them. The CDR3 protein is CASRPFFVLGNGYTF. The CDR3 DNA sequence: TGTGCCAGCAGACCGTTTTTTGTTCTGGGGAATGGCTACACCTTC.

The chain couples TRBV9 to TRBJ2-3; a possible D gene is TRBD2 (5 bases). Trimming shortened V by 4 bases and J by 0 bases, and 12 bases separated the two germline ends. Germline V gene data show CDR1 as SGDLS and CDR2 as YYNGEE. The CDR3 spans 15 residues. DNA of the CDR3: TGTGCCAGCAGCCAAAGCTGGACTAGCACAGATACGCAGTATTTT. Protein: CASSQSWTSTDTQYF.

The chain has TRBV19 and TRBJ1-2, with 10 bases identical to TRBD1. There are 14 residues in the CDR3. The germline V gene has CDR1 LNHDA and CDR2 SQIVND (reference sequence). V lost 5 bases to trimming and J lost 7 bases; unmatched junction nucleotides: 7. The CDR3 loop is CASSEGQGIGGYTF. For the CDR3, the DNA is TGTGCCAGTAGTGAGGGACAGGGGATCGGTGGCTACACCTTC.

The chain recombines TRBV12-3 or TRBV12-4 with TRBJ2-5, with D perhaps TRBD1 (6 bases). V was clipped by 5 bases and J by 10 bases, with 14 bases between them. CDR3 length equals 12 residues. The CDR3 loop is CASSEIRDNQYF. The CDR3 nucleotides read TGTGCCAGCAGTGAGATTCGGGACAACCAGTACTTC.

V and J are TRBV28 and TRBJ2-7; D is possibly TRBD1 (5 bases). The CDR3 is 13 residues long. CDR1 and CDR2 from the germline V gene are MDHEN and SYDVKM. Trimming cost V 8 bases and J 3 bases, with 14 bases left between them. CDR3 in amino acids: CASLSREHYEQYF. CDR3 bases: TGTGCCAGCCTCAGCAGGGAACACTACGAGCAGTACTTC.

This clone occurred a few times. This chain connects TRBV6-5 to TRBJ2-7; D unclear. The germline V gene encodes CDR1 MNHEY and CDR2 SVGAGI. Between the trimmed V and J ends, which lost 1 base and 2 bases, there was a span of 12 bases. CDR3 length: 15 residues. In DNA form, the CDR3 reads TGTGCCAGCAGTTACTATAGGAGACAAGCCTACGAGCAGTACTTC. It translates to CASSYYRRQAYEQYF.

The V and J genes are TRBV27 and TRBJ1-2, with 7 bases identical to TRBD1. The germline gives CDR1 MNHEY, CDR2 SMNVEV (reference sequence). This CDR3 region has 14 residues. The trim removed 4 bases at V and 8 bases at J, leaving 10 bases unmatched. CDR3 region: CASSSSGGAFGYTF. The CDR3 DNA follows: TGTGCCAGCAGTTCCTCAGGGGGAGCCTTCGGCTACACCTTC.

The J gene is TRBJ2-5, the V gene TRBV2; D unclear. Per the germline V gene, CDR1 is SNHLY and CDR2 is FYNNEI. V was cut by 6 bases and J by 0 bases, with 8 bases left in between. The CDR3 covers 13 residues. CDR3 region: CASRDGYQETQYF. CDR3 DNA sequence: TGTGCCAGCAGGGACGGTTACCAAGAGACCCAGTACTTC. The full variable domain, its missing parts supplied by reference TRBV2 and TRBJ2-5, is EPEVTQTPSHQVTQMGQEVILRCVPISNHLYFYWYRQILGQKVEFLVSFYNNEISEKSEIFDDQFSVERPDGSNFTLKIRSTKLEDSAMYFCASRDGYQETQYFGPGTRLLVL.

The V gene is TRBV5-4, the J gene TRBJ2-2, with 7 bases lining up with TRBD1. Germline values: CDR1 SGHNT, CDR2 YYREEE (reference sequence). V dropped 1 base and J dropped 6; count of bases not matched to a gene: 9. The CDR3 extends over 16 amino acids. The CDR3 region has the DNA TGTGCCAGCAGCTTGTGGCAGGGGGAAAGGGCCGGGGAGCTGTTTTTT. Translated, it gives CASSLWQGERAGELFF. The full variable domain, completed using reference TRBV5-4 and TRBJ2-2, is ETGVTQSPTHLIKTRGQQVTLRCSSQSGHNTVSWYQQALGQGPQFIFQYYREEENGRGNFPPRFSGLQFPNYSSELNVNALELDDSALYLCASSLWQGERAGELFFGEGSRLTVL.

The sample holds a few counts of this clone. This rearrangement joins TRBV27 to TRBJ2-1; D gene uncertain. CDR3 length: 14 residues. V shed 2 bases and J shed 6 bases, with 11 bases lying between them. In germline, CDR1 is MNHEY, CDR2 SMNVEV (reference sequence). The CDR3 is CASSLTAGSNEQFF. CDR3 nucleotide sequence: TGTGCCAGCAGTTTAACGGCCGGTAGCAATGAGCAGTTCTTC.

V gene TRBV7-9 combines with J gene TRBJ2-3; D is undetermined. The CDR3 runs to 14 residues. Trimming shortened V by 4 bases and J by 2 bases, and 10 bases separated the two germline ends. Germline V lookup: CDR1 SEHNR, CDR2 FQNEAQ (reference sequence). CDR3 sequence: CASSSKGPTDTQYF. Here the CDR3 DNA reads TGTGCCAGCAGCTCAAAAGGACCCACAGATACGCAGTATTTT.

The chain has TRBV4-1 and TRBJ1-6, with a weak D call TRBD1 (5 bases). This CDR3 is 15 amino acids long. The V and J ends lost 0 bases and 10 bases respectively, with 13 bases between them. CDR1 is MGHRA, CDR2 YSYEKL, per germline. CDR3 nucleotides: TGCGCCAGCAGCCAAGACCCGGACCCAGGGTCACCCCTCCACTTT. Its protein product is CASSQDPDPGSPLHF.

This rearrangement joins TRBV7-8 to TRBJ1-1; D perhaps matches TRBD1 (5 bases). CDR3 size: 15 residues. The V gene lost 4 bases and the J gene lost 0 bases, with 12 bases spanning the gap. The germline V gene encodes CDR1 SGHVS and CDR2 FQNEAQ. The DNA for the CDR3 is TGTGCCAGCAGCTCCCTGGGGGTGATGAACACTGAAGCTTTCTTT. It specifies CASSSLGVMNTEAFF.

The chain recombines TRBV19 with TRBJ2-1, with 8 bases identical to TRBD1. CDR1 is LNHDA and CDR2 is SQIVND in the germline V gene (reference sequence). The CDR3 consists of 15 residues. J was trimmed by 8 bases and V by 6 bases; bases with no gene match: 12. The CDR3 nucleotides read TGTGCCAGTAGCCTCGACAGGGGTGGGGTGGATGAGCAGTTCTTC. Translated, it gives CASSLDRGGVDEQFF.

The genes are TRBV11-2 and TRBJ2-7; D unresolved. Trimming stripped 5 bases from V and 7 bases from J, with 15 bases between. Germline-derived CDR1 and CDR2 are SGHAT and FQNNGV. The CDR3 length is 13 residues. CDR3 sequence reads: CASSPVPMGEQYF. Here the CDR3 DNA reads TGTGCCAGCAGCCCCGTCCCCATGGGGGAGCAGTACTTC.

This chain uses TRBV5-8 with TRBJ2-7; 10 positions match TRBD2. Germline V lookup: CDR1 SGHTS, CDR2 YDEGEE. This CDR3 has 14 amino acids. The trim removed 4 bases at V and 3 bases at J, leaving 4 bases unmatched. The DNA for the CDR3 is TGTGCCAGCAGCGTACCTAGCGGGAGCTACGAGCAGTACTTC. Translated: CASSVPSGSYEQYF.

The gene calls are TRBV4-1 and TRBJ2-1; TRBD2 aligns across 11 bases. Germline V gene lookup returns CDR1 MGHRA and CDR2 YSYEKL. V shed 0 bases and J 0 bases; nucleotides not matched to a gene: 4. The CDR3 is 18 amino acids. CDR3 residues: CASSQDTSGGSSYNEQFF. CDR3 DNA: TGCGCCAGCAGCCAAGATACTAGCGGGGGAAGCTCCTACAATGAGCAGTTCTTC.

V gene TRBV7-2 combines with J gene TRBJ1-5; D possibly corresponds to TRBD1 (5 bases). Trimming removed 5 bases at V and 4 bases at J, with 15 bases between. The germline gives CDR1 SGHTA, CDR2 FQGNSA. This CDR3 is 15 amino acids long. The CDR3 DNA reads TGTGCCAGCAGCCGTGACAGCTCTCTAAATCAGCCCCAGCATTTT. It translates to CASSRDSSLNQPQHF.

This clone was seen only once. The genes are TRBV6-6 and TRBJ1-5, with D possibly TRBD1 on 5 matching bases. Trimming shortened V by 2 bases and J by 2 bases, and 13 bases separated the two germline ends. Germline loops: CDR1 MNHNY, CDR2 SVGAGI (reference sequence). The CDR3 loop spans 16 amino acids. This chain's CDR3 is CASSYLGGKGNQPQHF. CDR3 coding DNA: TGTGCCAGCAGTTACCTCGGGGGTAAGGGCAATCAGCCCCAGCATTTT.

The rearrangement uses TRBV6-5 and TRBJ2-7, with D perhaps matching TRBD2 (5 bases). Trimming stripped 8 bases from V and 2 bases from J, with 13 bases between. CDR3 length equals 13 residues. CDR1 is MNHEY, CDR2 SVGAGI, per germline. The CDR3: CASSRERAYEQYF. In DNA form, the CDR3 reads TGTGCCAGCTCGAGGGAGAGGGCCTACGAGCAGTACTTC.

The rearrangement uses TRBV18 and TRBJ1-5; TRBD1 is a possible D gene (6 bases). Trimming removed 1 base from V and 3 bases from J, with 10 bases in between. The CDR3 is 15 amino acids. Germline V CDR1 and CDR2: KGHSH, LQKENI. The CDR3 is CASSPQAGVNQPQHF. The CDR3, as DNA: TGTGCCAGCTCACCACAGGCAGGGGTCAATCAGCCCCAGCATTTT.

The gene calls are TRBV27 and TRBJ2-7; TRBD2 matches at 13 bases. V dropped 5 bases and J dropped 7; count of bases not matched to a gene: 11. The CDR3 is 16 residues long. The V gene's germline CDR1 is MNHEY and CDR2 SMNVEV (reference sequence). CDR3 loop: CASSKGTSGIRGEQYF. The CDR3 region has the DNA TGTGCCAGCAGTAAAGGGACTAGCGGGATAAGGGGAGAGCAGTACTTC.